This TCR beta chain was documented in a study of CD8+CD57+ T cells in acquired aplastic anemia. Study background: Isolated CD4+ and CD8+ cells, once sorted, yielded DNA averaging roughly 3.2 ug.

V was shortened by 6 bases and J by 2 bases, with 8 bases between the two germline ends. CDR1 and CDR2 from the germline V gene are SGHRS and YFSETQ. CDR3 length: 12 amino acids. Study-wide results and limits: Patients and controls shared over 25 CD8+ CDR3 sequences, which appeared highly expressed in patients and within their immunodominant clones. Significant differences in CD8+ Simpson's diversity were not observed between patients and controls.

This clonotype has only a few counts. Its antigen is undetermined. Genomic DNA, the template, was used for profiling of the TCR beta VDJ and CDR3. TCRdb re-analysed the reads in MiXCR, keeping a single row per CDR3 protein. The table has around 250,000 distinct CDR3 sequences, 45% to 70% seen once. The source material was sorted CD4+, CD8+, or CD8+CD57+ T cells (not recorded which) from PBMCs. The V and J genes are TRBV5-1 and TRBJ1-2, with unresolved D. The receptor was derived from a human donor with severe aplastic anemia or a healthy control (not recorded which). Here the CDR3 DNA reads TGCGCCAGCAATCGGGAGAACTATGGCTACACCTTC. Translating gives CASNRENYGYTF.